This T cell receptor (beta chain) was sequenced during a study of CD8+ T cells in alopecia areata. The study, taken as a whole, reports: In patients, TCRs were shared less clearly than in mice, and HLA may possibly be involved. Clonality in lesional scalp, especially alopecia totalis/universalis, exceeded that of normal scalp. Scalp repertoires also include resident alphabeta T cells from normal skin.

Using a FACSAria, the CD4+ and CD8+ T cells were sorted from the PBMCs. The CDR3 is 14 amino acids. The germline gives CDR1 SGHTA, CDR2 FQGNSA. Between the trimmed V and J ends, which lost 4 bases and 4 bases, there was a span of 11 bases. RNA extraction and reverse transcription yielded cDNA as sequencing template. Sequencing was performed with immunoSEQ multiplex PCR; in TCRdb, only in-frame clones are kept and a portion is missing. This sample yields approximately 99,000 clones, of which 59% are seen a single time; approximately 22% belongs to the top ten. Turning to this clone: Its antigen is currently unknown.

The chain is built from TRBV7-2 and TRBJ2-1; D tentatively fits TRBD1 or TRBD2 (6 bases each). Sequencing used CD8+ T cells sorted from blood. This clonotype was obtained from a human donor in good health. The CDR3 nucleotides read TGTGCCAGCAGCTACGGGGGCTTATACAATGAGCAGTTCTTC. It encodes CASSYGGLYNEQFF.